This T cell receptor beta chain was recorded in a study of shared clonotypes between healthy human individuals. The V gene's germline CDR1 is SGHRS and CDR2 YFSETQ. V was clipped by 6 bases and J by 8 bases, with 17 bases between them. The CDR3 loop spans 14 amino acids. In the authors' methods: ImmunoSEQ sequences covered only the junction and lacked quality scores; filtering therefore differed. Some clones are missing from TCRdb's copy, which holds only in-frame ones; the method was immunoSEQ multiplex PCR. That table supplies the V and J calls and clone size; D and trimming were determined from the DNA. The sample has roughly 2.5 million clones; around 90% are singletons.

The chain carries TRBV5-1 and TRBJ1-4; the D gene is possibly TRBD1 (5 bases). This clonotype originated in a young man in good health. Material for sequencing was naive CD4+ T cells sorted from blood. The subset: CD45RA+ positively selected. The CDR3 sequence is CASNPGGDGEKLFF. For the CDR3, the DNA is TGCGCCAGCAACCCGGGGGGGGACGGCGAAAAACTGTTTTTT. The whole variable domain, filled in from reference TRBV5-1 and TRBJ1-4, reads KAGVTQTPRYLIKTRGQQVTLSCSPISGHRSVSWYQQTPGQGLQFLFEYFSETQRNKGNFPGRFSGRQFSNSRSEMNVSTLELGDSALYLCASNPGGDGEKLFFGSGTQLSVL.